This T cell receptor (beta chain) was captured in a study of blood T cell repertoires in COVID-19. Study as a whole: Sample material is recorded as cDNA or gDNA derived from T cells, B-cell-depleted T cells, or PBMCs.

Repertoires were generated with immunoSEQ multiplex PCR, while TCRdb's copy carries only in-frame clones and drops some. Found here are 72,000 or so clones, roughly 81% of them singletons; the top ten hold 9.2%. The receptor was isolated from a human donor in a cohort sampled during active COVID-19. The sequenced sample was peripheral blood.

The CDR3 DNA sequence: TGTGCCAGCAGCCATCCGGGACAGGGGACTCCTATTACCCCTGGGTCAACCTACAATGAGCAGTTCTTC. Residues: CASSHPGQGTPITPGSTYNEQFF. The V call is TRBV3-1 (or the pseudogene TRBV3-2), the J call TRBJ2-1; 10 bases map to TRBD1. Germline CDR1 and CDR2: LGHDT and YNNKEL (reference sequence). V was pared by 3 bases and J by 2 bases, with 25 bases of the junction left unmatched. This CDR3 has 23 residues.